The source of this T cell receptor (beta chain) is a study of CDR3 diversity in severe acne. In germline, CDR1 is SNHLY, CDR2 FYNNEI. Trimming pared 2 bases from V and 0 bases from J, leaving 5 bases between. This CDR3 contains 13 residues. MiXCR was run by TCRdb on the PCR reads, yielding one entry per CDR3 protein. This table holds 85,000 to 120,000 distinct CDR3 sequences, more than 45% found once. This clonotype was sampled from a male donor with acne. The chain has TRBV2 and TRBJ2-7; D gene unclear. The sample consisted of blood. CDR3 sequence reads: CASSERVSYEQYF. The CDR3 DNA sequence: TGTGCCAGCAGTGAACGCGTCTCCTACGAGCAGTACTTC.